This record covers a single T cell receptor (beta chain). TCRdb's table, derived via immunoSEQ multiplex PCR, lists solely in-frame clones and lacks some. The table lists approximately 15,000 clones, 70% to 90% of them singletons. The sample is drawn from a study of technical replicates of blood from a few donors. CDR1 is LGHNA and CDR2 is YSLEER in the germline V gene. The CDR3 consists of 15 residues. Trimming removed 0 bases at V and 1 base at J, with 9 bases between. Sequenced: PBMCs. This chain uses TRBV4-3 with TRBJ2-5; maybe TRBD2 (5 bases). The receptor was derived from a human donor in good health. The CDR3 bases are TGCGCCAGCAGCCAAGAACGGGGTGGCCAAGAGACCCAGTACTTC. As protein: CASSQERGGQETQYF.